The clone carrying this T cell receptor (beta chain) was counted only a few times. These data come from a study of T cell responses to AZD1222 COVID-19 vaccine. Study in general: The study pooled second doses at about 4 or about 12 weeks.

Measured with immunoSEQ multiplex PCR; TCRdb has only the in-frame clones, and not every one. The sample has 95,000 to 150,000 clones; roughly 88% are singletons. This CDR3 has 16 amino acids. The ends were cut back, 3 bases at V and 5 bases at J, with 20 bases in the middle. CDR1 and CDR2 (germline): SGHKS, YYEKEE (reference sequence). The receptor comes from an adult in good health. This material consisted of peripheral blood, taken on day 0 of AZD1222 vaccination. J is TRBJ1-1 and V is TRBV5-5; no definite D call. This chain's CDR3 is CASSSGPGGGITEAFF. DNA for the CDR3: TGTGCCAGCAGCTCTGGTCCCGGCGGAGGGATTACTGAAGCTTTCTTT.